The present T cell receptor (beta chain) was sequenced within a study of cytomegalovirus exposure and HLA in healthy donors. J was trimmed by 6 bases and V by 2 bases; bases with no gene match: 7. There are 15 residues in the CDR3. Germline V CDR1 and CDR2: SGHNT, YENEEA. General study findings and limits: TCR beta chains numbering some 160 were designated cytomegalovirus-associated. A later analysis found most CMV-associated TCR beta chains apparently HLA-restricted. Using a false discovery rate of 0.05, a later analysis showed that approximately 16,000 TCR beta sequences were associated with HLA alleles.

PCR primers comprised 60 Vbeta and 13 Jbeta primers. Only in-frame clones appear in the TCRdb table, and some are missing; sequencing was by immunoSEQ multiplex PCR. The table records about 160,000 clones, less than 80% of them present only once. This clone was counted only a few times. The antigen remains unidentified. Despite likely unrecorded immune exposures, the donors were nominally healthy at the time of sampling. The sequenced material came from PBMCs. The chain carries TRBV11-3 and TRBJ2-1; 7 bases are shared with TRBD2. This clonotype originated in a man aged 35 to 55 in good health and CMV-seronegative. The CDR3 DNA reads TGTGCCAGCAGCTTACGGGGGGTCCCAACCAATGAGCAGTTCTTC. It translates to CASSLRGVPTNEQFF.